Each of the 28 T cell receptor beta chains below was sequenced from the same sample in a study of cytomegalovirus exposure and HLA in healthy donors. PCR employed 60 Vbeta and 13 Jbeta primers. This table comes from immunoSEQ multiplex PCR, and its TCRdb copy is limited to in-frame clones, with some not included. In the table there are some 98,000 clones, more than 60% of which are singletons. The sequencing input was PBMCs. The receptors shown here come from a man between 18 and 35 years old in good health and CMV-seropositive.

Only a few counts were recorded for this clone. The chain couples TRBV5-4 to TRBJ2-1; no definite D call. Germline V gene sequence: CDR1 SGHNT, CDR2 YYREEE (reference sequence). CDR3 size: 14 residues. Trimming took off 10 bases at V and 0 bases at J, with 14 bases between the two ends. The CDR3 DNA sequence: TGTGCCTGCGGTAGCCAGAGCTCCTACAATGAGCAGTTCTTC. It codes for CACGSQSSYNEQFF.

The chain uses TRBV6-1 and TRBJ1-2, with TRBD1 matching over 7 bases. The CDR3 length is 14 residues. Germline V CDR1 and CDR2: MNHNS, SASEGT. J was trimmed by 4 bases and V by 5 bases; bases with no gene match: 7. CDR3 region: CASSLRQGSYGYTF. CDR3 bases: TGTGCCAGCAGTCTCCGACAGGGTAGCTATGGCTACACCTTC.

V gene TRBV5-6 combines with J gene TRBJ2-5; D is undetermined. The CDR3 is 16 residues long. V dropped 4 bases and J dropped 1 base, with 17 bases sitting between them. Germline V gene lookup returns CDR1 SGHDT and CDR2 YYEEEE. CDR3 amino acids: CASSRKSRVLQETQYF. The CDR3, as DNA: TGTGCCAGCAGCAGAAAGTCCCGCGTACTCCAAGAGACCCAGTACTTC.

This chain's CDR3 is CASSSRQALNSPLHF. CDR3 DNA sequence: TGTGCCAGCAGCTCTCGACAGGCCTTAAATTCACCCCTCCACTTT. This rearrangement joins TRBV7-9 to TRBJ1-6; D is perhaps TRBD1 (6 bases). Trimming took 4 bases from V and 7 from J, leaving 14 bases between them. The CDR3 sequence is 15 residues long. CDR1 and CDR2 (germline): SEHNR, FQNEAQ (reference sequence).

The chain has TRBV28 and TRBJ1-1; the match to TRBD1 covers 8 bases. Unmatched junction bases numbered 6, after V lost 5 bases and J lost 1 base. The CDR3 sequence is 15 residues long. Germline V gives CDR1 MDHEN, CDR2 SYDVKM. The CDR3 reads CASSLRTGRNTEAFF. The DNA for the CDR3 is TGTGCCAGCAGTCTTCGGACAGGGAGGAACACTGAAGCTTTCTTT.

The V call is TRBV6-1, the J call TRBJ2-4; D is possibly TRBD1 (6 bases). The CDR3 runs to 13 residues. Between the trimmed V and J ends, which lost 7 bases and 15 bases, there was a span of 22 bases. Germline CDR1 MNHNS, CDR2 SASEGT. The CDR3 DNA follows: TGTGCCAGCAACCAAGACGGCGGTCTGGGGGCGTACTTC. It translates to CASNQDGGLGAYF.

This chain joins TRBV28 and TRBJ1-2; 8 nucleotides agree with TRBD1. The J segment lost 7 bases and the V segment lost 8 bases, leaving 15 bases of the junction unmatched. The CDR3 totals 15 residues. Per germline, CDR1 MDHEN and CDR2 SYDVKM. CDR3 in amino acids: CASLNTAGGIGGYTF. Here the CDR3 DNA reads TGTGCCAGCCTCAATACCGCAGGGGGCATCGGTGGCTACACCTTC.

The chain is built from TRBV7-2 and TRBJ2-1; D call uncertain. Germline V lookup: CDR1 SGHTA, CDR2 FQGNSA. The CDR3 contains 13 residues. Trimming took 0 bases from V and 8 from J, leaving 8 bases between them. The CDR3: CASSLALADEQFF. As DNA, the CDR3 is TGTGCCAGCAGCTTAGCCCTCGCGGATGAGCAGTTCTTC.

J is TRBJ2-1 and V is TRBV6-1; possibly TRBD1 for D (6 bases). Per germline, CDR1 MNHNS and CDR2 SASEGT. CDR3 length: 15 residues. V shed 4 bases and J shed 8 bases, with 18 bases lying between them. For the CDR3, the DNA is TGTGCCAGCAGTGGAGGGAACAGGGTTATCGATGAGCAGTTCTTC. Its translation: CASSGGNRVIDEQFF.

This chain connects TRBV29-1 to TRBJ2-3; no clear D. Between the trimmed V and J ends, which lost 5 bases and 5 bases, there was a span of 11 bases. Germline CDR1 is SQVTM and CDR2 is ANQGSEA. The CDR3 runs 12 residues. CDR3 DNA sequence: TGCAGCGTTTTTGGGCCACTAGATACGCAGTATTTT. Its translation: CSVFGPLDTQYF.

The rearrangement links TRBV5-6 to TRBJ1-2; maybe TRBD1 (6 bases). From germline, CDR1 is SGHDT and CDR2 YYEEEE. V was clipped by 3 bases and J by 8 bases, with 11 bases between them. The CDR3 is 12 residues long. For the CDR3, the DNA is TGTGCCAGCAGCTACAGGGTTGGAGGCTACACCTTC. It translates to CASSYRVGGYTF.

The J gene is TRBJ2-7, the V gene TRBV5-6; 7 positions match TRBD2. CDR1 is SGHDT and CDR2 is YYEEEE in the germline V gene. The length of the CDR3 is 13 residues. V was pared by 0 bases and J by 6 bases, with 3 bases of the junction left unmatched. The CDR3 region has the DNA TGTGCCAGCAGCTTGGAGCGGGGTACCGAGCAGTACTTC. It specifies CASSLERGTEQYF.

The sample holds a few counts of this clone. The chain carries TRBV19 and TRBJ2-1; TRBD1 is a possible D gene (6 bases). There are 14 residues in the CDR3. Germline loops: CDR1 LNHDA, CDR2 SQIVND (reference sequence). The V gene lost 5 bases and the J gene lost 4 bases, with 12 bases spanning the gap. The CDR3 region is CASSALGQYNEQFF. CDR3 DNA: TGTGCCAGTAGTGCACTGGGACAATACAATGAGCAGTTCTTC. Using reference TRBV19 and TRBJ2-1 for the parts outside the CDR3, the full variable domain is DGGITQSPKYLFRKEGQNVTLSCEQNLNHDAMYWYRQDPGQGLRLIYYSQIVNDFQKGDIAEGYSVSREKKESFPLTVTSAQKNPTAFYLCASSALGQYNEQFFGPGTRLTVL.

The chain links TRBV6-5 to TRBJ2-7, with D possibly TRBD2 on 6 matching bases. Deletions cut 5 bases from V and 2 bases from J, with 13 bases between. The CDR3 spans 14 residues. Germline CDR1 reads MNHEY; CDR2 reads SVGAGI. CDR3 sequence reads: CASSRSGRTYEQYF. CDR3 sequence (DNA): TGTGCCAGCAGTAGAAGCGGGCGGACCTACGAGCAGTACTTC.

The chain has TRBV28 and TRBJ2-3; D might be TRBD2 (6 bases). V was clipped by 2 bases and J by 1 base, with 7 bases between them. Germline V gene data show CDR1 as MDHEN and CDR2 as SYDVKM. The CDR3 has 14 amino acids. CDR3 amino acids: CASSLASGTDTQYF. The CDR3 DNA is TGTGCCAGCAGTTTAGCTAGCGGCACAGATACGCAGTATTTT.

This chain joins TRBV19 and TRBJ1-1; possibly TRBD1 for D (6 bases). Germline lookup yields CDR1 LNHDA and CDR2 SQIVND (reference sequence). This CDR3 spans 14 amino acids. V was clipped by 1 base and J by 6 bases, with 12 bases between them. Here the CDR3 DNA reads TGTGCCAGTAGTATAGGCCGGACAGATTCTGAAGCTTTCTTT. Translated: CASSIGRTDSEAFF.

CDR3 sequence: CASSGSPGQGRGNTEAFF. The CDR3 DNA is TGTGCCAGTAGTGGAAGTCCGGGACAGGGTAGGGGGAACACTGAAGCTTTCTTT. The chain joins TRBV19 to TRBJ1-1; 9 bases align to TRBD1. This CDR3 is 18 amino acids long. From germline, CDR1 is LNHDA and CDR2 SQIVND (reference sequence). V trimming: 5 bases; J trimming: 1 base; junction bases outside the gene matches: 14. The whole variable domain, remainder taken from reference TRBV19 and TRBJ1-1, is DGGITQSPKYLFRKEGQNVTLSCEQNLNHDAMYWYRQDPGQGLRLIYYSQIVNDFQKGDIAEGYSVSREKKESFPLTVTSAQKNPTAFYLCASSGSPGQGRGNTEAFFGQGTRLTVV.

The V call is TRBV6-1, the J call TRBJ2-1, with 8 bases that match TRBD2. The CDR3 consists of 15 residues. Per germline, CDR1 MNHNS and CDR2 SASEGT. V gave up 11 bases and J gave up 0 bases; unmatched junction bases: 9. CDR3 nucleotide sequence: TGTGCCGGGGAGCGGGGGACAAGCTCCTACAATGAGCAGTTCTTC. Its translation: CAGERGTSSYNEQFF.

The gene calls are TRBV2 and TRBJ1-1; TRBD1 matches 7 bases. With V trimmed by 6 bases and J by 0 bases, 7 bases remained unmatched. CDR3 length: 15 residues. CDR1 and CDR2 (germline): SNHLY, FYNNEI. The CDR3 sequence: CASRERQGVNTEAFF. The CDR3 coding sequence is TGTGCCAGCAGAGAACGACAGGGCGTGAACACTGAAGCTTTCTTT.

The CDR3 spells CASSLLLTGELFF. CDR3 DNA sequence: TGTGCCAGCAGTTTACTCCTCACCGGGGAGCTGTTTTTT. The gene calls are TRBV6-5 and TRBJ2-2, with D unclear. V was cut by 4 bases and J by 4 bases, with 7 bases left in between. Germline V gene sequence: CDR1 MNHEY, CDR2 SVGAGI. The CDR3 runs to 13 residues.

The chain has TRBV6-5 and TRBJ1-2; D remains ambiguous. Deletions cut 7 bases from V and 5 bases from J, with 20 bases between. Looked up from germline, CDR1 is MNHEY and CDR2 is SVGAGI. This CDR3 has 15 residues. Written as DNA, the CDR3 is TGTGCCAGCACCGAGGGAAAGGGCTCACCTTATGGCTACACCTTC. Translating gives CASTEGKGSPYGYTF.

This chain joins TRBV5-1 and TRBJ1-1; D call uncertain. Germline CDR1 and CDR2: SGHRS and YFSETQ. V was shortened by 4 bases and J by 4 bases, with 14 bases between the two germline ends. CDR3 length: 14 amino acids. The CDR3 DNA is TGCGCCAGCAGCGCCTGGTTGGAGGGCACTGAAGCTTTCTTT. As protein: CASSAWLEGTEAFF.

The chain has TRBV7-9 and TRBJ1-1, with 10 bases lining up with TRBD1. V trimming: 2 bases; J trimming: 2 bases; junction bases outside the gene matches: 8. There are 17 residues in the CDR3. Germline V gene lookup returns CDR1 SEHNR and CDR2 FQNEAQ (reference sequence). The CDR3 protein is CASSLSGTGAFNTEAFF. The CDR3 DNA is TGTGCCAGCAGCTTATCCGGGACAGGGGCATTTAACACTGAAGCTTTCTTT.

The V gene is TRBV7-9, the J gene TRBJ2-7; D is uncertain. The V gene lost 1 base and the J gene lost 3 bases, with 10 bases spanning the gap. The CDR3 is 14 amino acids. Germline CDR1 is SEHNR and CDR2 is FQNEAQ (reference sequence). Here the CDR3 reads CASSLGPRNYEQYF. The CDR3 DNA follows: TGTGCCAGCAGCTTAGGGCCGAGGAACTACGAGCAGTACTTC.

This chain links TRBV11-2 with TRBJ2-3; 10 nucleotides line up with TRBD1. In germline, CDR1 is SGHAT, CDR2 FQNNGV. Unmatched junction bases numbered 12, after V lost 2 bases and J lost 7 bases. The CDR3 is 17 amino acids. The CDR3 nucleotides are TGTGCCAGCAGCTTATCCGGGGGACAGGGGAAGTCGAATACGCAGTATTTT. Translated, it gives CASSLSGGQGKSNTQYF.

This clone was counted between two and nine times. CDR3 sequence: CASSYTGDTQYF. DNA of the CDR3: TGTGCCAGCAGCTATACAGGCGATACGCAGTATTTT. This chain links TRBV6-5 with TRBJ2-3; a weak D match, TRBD1 (5 bases). The CDR3 is made up of 12 amino acids. V lost 6 bases and J 6 bases, leaving 10 bases between the germline ends. CDR1 is MNHEY and CDR2 is SVGAGI in the germline V gene.

V gene TRBV6-5 combines with J gene TRBJ2-7, with TRBD2 as a possible D gene (5 bases). V lost 10 bases and J lost 4, with 11 bases in between. Germline CDR1 is MNHEY and CDR2 is SVGAGI. This CDR3 is built from 11 residues. CDR3 protein: CATIRGYEQYF. For the CDR3, the DNA is TGTGCCACCATTCGGGGTTACGAGCAGTACTTC.

CDR3 amino acids: CASSSDRLNQPQHF. CDR3 sequence (DNA): TGTGCCAGCAGTTCGGACAGACTGAATCAGCCCCAGCATTTT. V usage is TRBV28 and J usage is TRBJ1-5, with TRBD1 as a possible D gene (6 bases). CDR1 MDHEN and CDR2 SYDVKM come from the germline V gene. This CDR3 spans 14 amino acids. V was pared by 4 bases and J by 4 bases, with 11 bases between.